This T cell receptor beta chain was observed in a study of monozygotic twins with inflammatory bowel disease. Points on this clonotype: Its antigen is unidentified.

Findings and limits, study-wide: IBD patients had lower TCRbeta diversity (inverse Simpson) than healthy co-twins. Differing immunosuppressive treatments may have added variability to patient repertoires.

Template switching was used to attach UMIs, which incorporated a 6-nucleotide sample barcode. TCRdb re-called the 5' RACE reads; every CDR3 protein appears as one record, without DNA. In total, the table holds over 150,000 distinct CDR3 sequences. The CDR3 is 12 amino acids. Germline V gene lookup returns CDR1 SGHDT and CDR2 YYEEEE. Sequenced material: blood. This sequence originates from a human donor with ulcerative colitis or Crohn's disease, or a healthy co-twin of an affected twin (not recorded which). The rearrangement joins TRBV5-6 to TRBJ1-1. Here the CDR3 reads CASSLRWTEAFF.